What follows are 11 T cell receptor beta chains derived from one specimen sequenced in a study of regulatory T cells in long-lasting Graves disease. Through Arm-PCR of CDR3 regions and iRepertoire HTBI primers, TCR beta libraries were built. Each CDR3 protein gets one entry after TCRdb re-called the multiplex PCR reads with MiXCR. The data contain 530,000 or so distinct CDR3 sequences, roughly 16% of them singletons. Regarding time point: newly diagnosed GD, antithyroid drugs for less than 3 months. Construction of the TCR library relied on RNA isolated from PBMCs. Separately, the same data were catalogued under a study of T cells in Graves' hyperthyroidism and ophthalmopathy.

The specimen comprised peripheral blood mononuclear cells (PBMCs), sampled at new diagnosis, from a patient treated with antithyroid drugs. All receptors derive from a man aged 18 to 35 with Graves disease.

Ten or more counts support this clonotype. The chain is built from TRBV27 and TRBJ2-7, with 7 bases aligning to TRBD1. The ends lost 2 bases at V and 1 base at J; junction bases unmatched: 14. This CDR3 spans 18 amino acids. Germline CDR1 MNHEY, CDR2 SMNVEV (reference sequence). The CDR3 DNA is TGTGCCAGCAGTTTAACCGGGCCGGGACAGCGTAGATCCTACGAGCAGTACTTC. Amino acid sequence: CASSLTGPGQRRSYEQYF.

This clonotype came up many times. The rearrangement links TRBV6-2 or TRBV6-3 to TRBJ2-1; 13 positions agree with TRBD2. The V gene end was trimmed by 7 bases and the J gene end by 7 bases; junction bases not matched to a gene: 7. This CDR3 has 15 residues. The V gene's germline CDR1 is MNHEY and CDR2 SVGEGT. CDR3 nucleotides: TGTGCCAGCATTCAGCCGGGACTAGCGGGAAATGAGCAGTTCTTC. Translated, it gives CASIQPGLAGNEQFF.

Comment on this clonotype: This could be a read error, since a much larger clone is one nucleotide away. The V gene is TRBV20-1, the J gene TRBJ2-1; D is unresolved. This CDR3 has 16 residues. Germline V gene data show CDR1 as DFQATT and CDR2 as SNEGSKA (reference sequence). The CDR3 region is CSARDGWPNSYDEQFF. CDR3 DNA sequence: TGCAGTGCTAGAGATGGTTGGCCCAACTCCTACGATGAGCAGTTCTTC.

This clonotype was found many times. The chain is built from TRBV7-9 and TRBJ1-1; possibly TRBD1 for D (6 bases). CDR3 length equals 15 residues. Germline-derived CDR1 and CDR2 are SEHNR and FQNEAQ (reference sequence). The V and J ends lost 5 bases and 3 bases respectively, with 16 bases between them. As DNA, the CDR3 is TGTGCCAGCAGCCAACAGGGTAGAAGGGACACTGAAGCTTTCTTT. Its protein product is CASSQQGRRDTEAFF.

The chain combines TRBV27 with TRBJ2-7; a weak D match, TRBD2 (5 bases). CDR1 is MNHEY, CDR2 SMNVEV, per germline (reference sequence). V dropped 8 bases and J dropped 5 bases, with 13 bases sitting between them. The CDR3 sequence is 12 residues long. CDR3 amino acids: CASQAESNEQYF. The CDR3 nucleotides read TGTGCCAGCCAAGCGGAGTCCAACGAGCAGTACTTC.

This clonotype was seen repeatedly, ten times or more. This chain connects TRBV20-1 to TRBJ2-5; D is possibly TRBD2 (5 bases). V was trimmed by 7 bases and J by 5 bases, leaving 14 bases between them. Germline CDR1 is DFQATT and CDR2 is SNEGSKA (reference sequence). The CDR3 covers 12 residues. CDR3 region: CSVSGGEETQYF. The CDR3 DNA follows: TGCAGTGTCAGCGGTGGAGAGGAGACCCAGTACTTC.

This clonotype was observed many times. The chain employs TRBV2 and TRBJ2-1; tentative D call: TRBD2 (6 bases). Germline CDR1 is SNHLY and CDR2 is FYNNEI. The V end was cut by 4 bases, the J end by 1 base, with 11 bases between. This CDR3 comprises 15 residues. CDR3 sequence (DNA): TGTGCCAGCAGTGGCGGGGCGGCGTCCTACAATGAGCAGTTCTTC. Protein: CASSGGAASYNEQFF.

This chain uses TRBV9 with TRBJ1-1; perhaps TRBD1 as D (5 bases). Deletions cut 0 bases from V and 1 base from J, with 10 bases between. The CDR3 length is 15 residues. Germline lookup yields CDR1 SGDLS and CDR2 YYNGEE. The chain's CDR3 is CASSVAPGTNTEAFF. CDR3 coding DNA: TGTGCCAGCAGCGTAGCCCCGGGGACGAACACTGAAGCTTTCTTT.

The chain has TRBV7-8 and TRBJ2-2; 11 bases map to TRBD2. J lost 5 bases, V lost 2 bases, and 7 bases had no gene match. The CDR3 is 17 residues long. Germline V gene lookup returns CDR1 SGHVS and CDR2 FQNEAQ. This CDR3 reads CASSLLGLAESTGELFF. CDR3 DNA sequence: TGTGCCAGCAGCTTATTGGGACTAGCGGAAAGTACCGGGGAGCTGTTTTTT. The variable domain in full, completed from reference TRBV7-8 and TRBJ2-2, reads GAGVSQSPRYKVAKRGQDVALRCDPISGHVSLFWYQQALGQGPEFLTYFQNEAQLDKSGLPSDRFFAERPEGSVSTLKIQRTQQEDSAVYLCASSLLGLAESTGELFFGEGSRLTVL.

This clonotype appeared many times. The gene calls are TRBV11-2 and TRBJ2-7; D possibly corresponds to TRBD1 (5 bases). This CDR3 has 11 amino acids. Germline lookup yields CDR1 SGHAT and CDR2 FQNNGV. Trimming cost V 6 bases and J 4 bases, with 7 bases left between them. CDR3 sequence reads: CASSTGYEQYF. The CDR3 DNA is TGTGCCAGCAGTACAGGTTACGAGCAGTACTTC.

This clonotype turned up a few times. This chain connects TRBV19 to TRBJ2-1, with D unclear. V was pared by 4 bases and J by 5 bases, with 6 bases between. The CDR3 covers 12 residues. Germline V CDR1 and CDR2: LNHDA, SQIVND (reference sequence). This CDR3 reads CASSNRDNEQFF. The CDR3 DNA sequence: TGTGCCAGTAGTAATCGAGACAATGAGCAGTTCTTC. The variable domain in full, with the rest retrieved from reference TRBV19 and TRBJ2-1, is DGGITQSPKYLFRKEGQNVTLSCEQNLNHDAMYWYRQDPGQGLRLIYYSQIVNDFQKGDIAEGYSVSREKKESFPLTVTSAQKNPTAFYLCASSNRDNEQFFGPGTRLTVL.